The 9 T cell receptor beta chains below were found in one sample sequenced in a study of CD8 T cells in Susac syndrome. The authors reverse transcribed roughly 0.5 to 1 ug RNA with random hexamers. Via MiXCR, TCRdb re-called the immunoSEQ multiplex PCR reads, giving one row per CDR3 protein. The repertoire includes about 290,000 distinct CDR3 sequences, roughly 90% of them detected once, and around 0.18% sits in the top ten. The sequenced sample consisted of CD8+ T cells from PBMCs. The receptors stem from a human donor with multiple sclerosis.

V is TRBV11-2 and J is TRBJ1-1; no firm D call. The CDR3 covers 16 residues. CDR1 SGHAT and CDR2 FQNNGV come from the germline V gene. V lost 1 base and J 1 base, leaving 13 bases between the germline ends. CDR3 sequence (DNA): TGTGCCAGCAGCTTAGTCTGGCGACTCGGGAACACTGAAGCTTTCTTT. Its translation: CASSLVWRLGNTEAFF.

The rearrangement links TRBV28 to TRBJ2-1; 15 bases agree with TRBD2. After removal of 7 bases from V and 1 base from J, the junction contained 8 bases not matched to a gene. This CDR3 is 18 amino acids long. Germline CDR1 is MDHEN and CDR2 is SYDVKM. Here the CDR3 reads CASTPPGLAGGSYNEQFF. CDR3 in DNA: TGTGCCAGCACCCCACCGGGACTAGCGGGGGGTTCCTACAATGAGCAGTTCTTC.

J is TRBJ2-1 and V is TRBV19; no firm D call. Germline CDR1 reads LNHDA; CDR2 reads SQIVND (reference sequence). This CDR3 is built from 13 residues. Trimming took off 1 base at V and 3 bases at J, with 4 bases between the two ends. For the CDR3, the DNA is TGTGCCAGTAGTATAGCCGTCTACAATGAGCAGTTCTTC. Translated: CASSIAVYNEQFF.

The J gene is TRBJ2-7, the V gene TRBV4-2; D is ambiguous. CDR1 and CDR2 (germline): LGHNA, YNFKEQ. Trimming stripped 1 base from V and 3 bases from J, with 10 bases between. The CDR3 has 14 residues. This CDR3 reads CASSQGGQVYEQYF. The DNA for the CDR3 is TGTGCCAGCAGCCAAGGTGGGCAGGTCTACGAGCAGTACTTC.

This clonotype was recorded only once. The chain uses TRBV2 and TRBJ1-2; TRBD1 aligns across 9 bases. J was trimmed by 5 bases and V by 3 bases; bases with no gene match: 4. This CDR3 is built from 14 residues. In germline, CDR1 is SNHLY, CDR2 FYNNEI. CDR3 nucleotide sequence: TGTGCCAGCAGTGAGGGGACAGGGTGGTATGGCTACACCTTC. Its protein product is CASSEGTGWYGYTF. The complete variable domain, with remaining parts taken from reference TRBV2 and TRBJ1-2, reads EPEVTQTPSHQVTQMGQEVILRCVPISNHLYFYWYRQILGQKVEFLVSFYNNEISEKSEIFDDQFSVERPDGSNFTLKIRSTKLEDSAMYFCASSEGTGWYGYTFGSGTRLTVV.

V is TRBV29-1 and J is TRBJ2-5; 9 bases are a match to TRBD2. Per the germline V gene, CDR1 is SQVTM and CDR2 is ANQGSEA. This CDR3 has 15 amino acids. Losses at the gene ends were 7 bases for V and 5 bases for J; bases not matched to a gene: 14. The CDR3 region is CSGSSGATRQETQYF. CDR3 DNA sequence: TGCAGCGGGTCTAGCGGGGCCACCCGCCAGGAGACCCAGTACTTC.

The chain uses TRBV7-3 and TRBJ2-5, with 11 bases matching TRBD2. Germline CDR1 reads SGHTA; CDR2 reads FQGTGA. V lost 6 bases to trimming and J lost 4 bases; unmatched junction nucleotides: 7. The CDR3 totals 15 residues. The CDR3 nucleotides read TGTGCCAGCAGTTTACTAGCGGGAGAAGCAGAGACCCAGTACTTC. Translated: CASSLLAGEAETQYF.

The rearrangement links TRBV6-5 to TRBJ2-3; 9 nucleotides line up with TRBD2. Germline loops: CDR1 MNHEY, CDR2 SVGAGI. The CDR3 covers 15 residues. Trimming cost V 6 bases and J 1 base; bases outside gene matches: 5. DNA for the CDR3: TGTGCCAGCAGAGATCTAGCGGGACGCACAGATACGCAGTATTTT. This encodes CASRDLAGRTDTQYF.

CDR3 sequence reads: CATSPRTGGSYEQYF. DNA of the CDR3: TGTGCCACCAGTCCCCGGACAGGGGGTTCCTACGAGCAGTACTTC. This chain joins TRBV24-1 and TRBJ2-7, with 10 bases that match TRBD1. This CDR3 contains 15 residues. CDR1 is KGHDR, CDR2 SFDVKD, per germline. V trimming: 6 bases; J trimming: 1 base; junction bases outside the gene matches: 5.